This TCR beta chain was recorded in a study of cytomegalovirus exposure and HLA in healthy donors. The PCR employed 60 Vbeta primers together with 13 Jbeta primers. The method was immunoSEQ multiplex PCR; TCRdb's version includes in-frame clones alone and lacks a portion of them. The sample has around 170,000 clones, 78% seen once; the top ten hold around 7%. The CDR3 has 15 amino acids. V was shortened by 0 bases and J by 5 bases, with 15 bases between the two germline ends. CDR1 and CDR2 from the germline V gene are SGDLS and YYNGEE. Sequenced material: PBMCs. This receptor was identified in a woman in her thirties or forties in good health and CMV-seropositive. The rearrangement uses TRBV9 and TRBJ2-7, with D possibly matching TRBD1 (7 bases). The CDR3 reads CASSVDSGGLDEQYF. CDR3 coding DNA: TGTGCCAGCAGCGTAGATTCAGGGGGGCTAGACGAGCAGTACTTC.